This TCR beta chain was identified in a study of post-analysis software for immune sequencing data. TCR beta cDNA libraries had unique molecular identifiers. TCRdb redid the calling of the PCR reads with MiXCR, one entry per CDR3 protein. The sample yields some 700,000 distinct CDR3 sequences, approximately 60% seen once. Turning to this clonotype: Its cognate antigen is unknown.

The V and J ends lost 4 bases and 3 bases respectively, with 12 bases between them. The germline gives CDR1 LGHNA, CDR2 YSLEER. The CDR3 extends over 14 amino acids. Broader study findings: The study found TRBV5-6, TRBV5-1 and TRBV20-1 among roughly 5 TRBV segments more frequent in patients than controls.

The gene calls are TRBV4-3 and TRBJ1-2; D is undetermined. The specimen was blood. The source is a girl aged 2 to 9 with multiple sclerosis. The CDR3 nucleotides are TGCGCCAGCAGCCCCTCCACACAGTACTATGGCTACACCTTC. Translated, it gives CASSPSTQYYGYTF.